Sequencing of this TCR beta chain was carried out in a study of identical twins. Each CDR3 protein gets one entry after TCRdb re-called the 5' RACE reads with MiXCR. The data contain under 350,000 distinct CDR3 sequences, 7.5% to 9.5% of them singletons. The table lists this clonotype with a few counts. CDR1 SGHVS and CDR2 FNYEAQ come from the germline V gene. CDR3 length equals 15 residues. The V and J ends lost 2 bases and 5 bases, in that order; junction bases with no gene match: 8. These sequences were also reported in another study, on yellow fever vaccine responses in identical twins.

The chain recombines TRBV7-6 with TRBJ2-5, with 7 bases identical to TRBD1. The origin of this receptor is a woman under 30 in good health. Sample: CD8+ T cells sorted from blood. The CDR3 here is CASSLHRGEVETQYF. The CDR3 DNA sequence: TGTGCCAGCAGCTTACACAGGGGTGAGGTTGAGACCCAGTACTTC.